Presented here are 19 T cell receptor beta chains from one specimen sequenced in a study of cytomegalovirus exposure and HLA in healthy donors. The protocol was immunoSEQ multiplex PCR, while the TCRdb copy is restricted to in-frame clones and leaves out a portion. The data contain some 140,000 clones, around 84% of them singletons. Sequencing was done on a sample of PBMCs. Receptors originate from a human donor in good health.

V gene TRBV2 combines with J gene TRBJ1-1; TRBD1 agrees at 7 bases. This CDR3 has 14 amino acids. Germline V lookup: CDR1 SNHLY, CDR2 FYNNEI. The V and J ends lost 5 bases and 1 base, in that order; junction bases with no gene match: 4. The CDR3 DNA reads as TGTGCCAGCAGTAAGGGACAGAGGAACACTGAAGCTTTCTTT. It is translated as CASSKGQRNTEAFF.

The chain has TRBV11-2 and TRBJ2-7; tentative D call: TRBD1 (5 bases). The CDR3 covers 14 residues. The V gene lost 2 bases and the J gene lost 0 bases, with 8 bases spanning the gap. Germline-derived CDR1 and CDR2 are SGHAT and FQNNGV. CDR3 sequence: CASSLWGNSYEQYF. DNA of the CDR3: TGTGCCAGCAGCTTATGGGGCAACTCCTACGAGCAGTACTTC. Full variable domain (outside the CDR3, taken from reference TRBV11-2 and TRBJ2-7): EAGVAQSPRYKIIEKRQSVAFWCNPISGHATLYWYQQILGQGPKLLIQFQNNGVVDDSQLPKDRFSAERLKGVDSTLKIQPAKLEDSAVYLCASSLWGNSYEQYFGPGTRLTVT.

CDR3 protein: CASSDPQGWATEAFF. Written as DNA, the CDR3 is TGTGCCAGCAGTGATCCACAGGGTTGGGCCACTGAAGCTTTCTTT. The V gene is TRBV25-1, the J gene TRBJ1-1, with a possible D match to TRBD1 (6 bases). Germline lookup yields CDR1 MGHDK and CDR2 SYGVNS. The CDR3 is made up of 15 amino acids. Trimming shortened V by 3 bases and J by 4 bases, and 15 bases separated the two germline ends.

The chain links TRBV27 to TRBJ1-2; no firm D call. The germline gives CDR1 MNHEY, CDR2 SMNVEV (reference sequence). Trimming removed 6 bases at V and 4 bases at J, with 12 bases between. CDR3 length: 13 residues. Written as DNA, the CDR3 is TGTGCCAGCAGGGAGACCGAACTCTATGGCTACACCTTC. Its translation is CASRETELYGYTF.

This clone came up many times. The rearrangement links TRBV6-1 to TRBJ1-2; 7 bases align to TRBD1. V lost 8 bases to trimming and J lost 7 bases; unmatched junction nucleotides: 10. Germline CDR1 reads MNHNS; CDR2 reads SASEGT. The CDR3 has 13 residues. Here the CDR3 reads CASPGQSVLGYTF. The CDR3 DNA reads as TGTGCCAGCCCGGGACAGAGTGTCCTTGGCTACACCTTC.

This clone occurred once. The chain carries TRBV11-2 and TRBJ1-1; D uncertain. The germline CDR1 and CDR2 sequences are SGHAT and FQNNGV. Trimming stripped 5 bases from V and 11 bases from J, with 18 bases between. The length of the CDR3 is 13 residues. The CDR3 nucleotides read TGTGCCAGCAGCCCCATCCGCCGGGGAGGTGCTTTCTTT. Protein: CASSPIRRGGAFF.

The rearrangement links TRBV7-9 to TRBJ1-4; TRBD1 matches 9 bases. The CDR3 is made up of 15 amino acids. The V and J ends lost 3 bases and 8 bases, in that order; junction bases with no gene match: 7. Germline-derived CDR1 and CDR2 are SEHNR and FQNEAQ (reference sequence). CDR3 bases: TGTGCCAGCAGCTTGGCGGGACAGGGTAACGAAAAACTGTTTTTT. Translation gives CASSLAGQGNEKLFF.

This clone was picked up one time. This sequence joins TRBV13 and TRBJ2-5; D unresolved. This CDR3 has 11 amino acids. V was trimmed by 8 bases and J by 5 bases, leaving 9 bases between them. Germline CDR1 reads PRHDT; CDR2 reads FYEKMQ (reference sequence). The CDR3 is CASRSRETQYF. CDR3 bases: TGTGCCAGCCGCTCTAGGGAGACCCAGTACTTC.

V usage is TRBV7-6 and J usage is TRBJ2-3; 9 bases map to TRBD2. V was clipped by 1 base and J by 2 bases; unmatched bases: 4. Germline V gene data show CDR1 as SGHVS and CDR2 as FNYEAQ. CDR3 length: 16 residues. The CDR3 region is CASSLGSGGFTDTQYF. In DNA, the CDR3 is TGTGCCAGCAGCTTAGGGAGCGGGGGGTTCACAGATACGCAGTATTTT.

J is TRBJ2-2 and V is TRBV5-1; 10 nucleotides match TRBD2. This CDR3 region has 17 residues. Germline V lookup: CDR1 SGHRS, CDR2 YFSETQ. Trimming took 3 bases from V and 1 from J; bases not matched to a gene: 6. CDR3 nucleotides: TGCGCCAGCAGCTCCCCAGTAGCGGGAGGGAACACCGGGGAGCTGTTTTTT. This translates into CASSSPVAGGNTGELFF.

CDR3 nucleotides: TGTGCCACTACAGGGGGCGGTCGGGAGACCCAGTACTTC. It translates to CATTGGGRETQYF. The rearrangement links TRBV28 to TRBJ2-5, with TRBD1 matching 9 bases. Unmatched junction bases numbered 8, after V lost 10 bases and J lost 5 bases. Germline-derived CDR1 and CDR2 are MDHEN and SYDVKM. This CDR3 spans 13 amino acids. Drawing the rest from reference TRBV28 and TRBJ2-5, the complete variable domain is DVKVTQSSRYLVKRTGEKVFLECVQDMDHENMFWYRQDPGLGLRLIYFSYDVKMKEKGDIPEGYSVSREKKERFSLILESASTNQTSMYLCATTGGGRETQYFGPGTRLLVL.

This CDR3 reads CATSRTPGGAGSYNEQFF. DNA for the CDR3: TGTGCCACCAGCAGAACGCCCGGTGGAGCGGGGTCCTACAATGAGCAGTTCTTC. The rearrangement joins TRBV15 to TRBJ2-1, with 7 bases aligning to TRBD2. Germline CDR1 reads LNHNV; CDR2 reads YYDKDF (reference sequence). The V segment lost 2 bases and the J segment 1 base; nucleotides outside the gene matches: 11. The CDR3 runs 18 residues.

CDR3 nucleotides: TGTGCCAGCAGTTTAACGGGACAGGGGCACGAGCAGTACTTC. This codes for CASSLTGQGHEQYF. V gene TRBV27 combines with J gene TRBJ2-7, with 10 bases matching TRBD1. V was pared by 2 bases and J by 5 bases, with 3 bases of the junction left unmatched. The V gene's germline CDR1 is MNHEY and CDR2 SMNVEV (reference sequence). This CDR3 has 14 amino acids.

CDR3 loop: CASSLTESTGELFF. In nucleotides, the CDR3 is TGTGCCAGCAGCTTAACCGAGTCCACCGGGGAGCTGTTTTTT. The J gene is TRBJ2-2, the V gene TRBV7-9, with D unclear. The V and J ends lost 2 bases and 4 bases respectively, with 8 bases between them. The CDR3 spans 14 residues. The V gene's germline CDR1 is SEHNR and CDR2 FQNEAQ (reference sequence).

The rearrangement uses TRBV7-6 and TRBJ2-5; 8 bases fit TRBD1. This CDR3 has 16 residues. With 3 bases clipped from V and 1 base from J, the junction kept 7 bases outside the gene matches. Germline V gene lookup returns CDR1 SGHVS and CDR2 FNYEAQ. The CDR3 nucleotides read TGTGCCAGCAGCTTTTCAGCAGGGGGCTTCCAAGAGACCCAGTACTTC. Protein: CASSFSAGGFQETQYF.

The sample holds one count of this clone. This chain joins TRBV4-1 and TRBJ1-1, with unresolved D. V was trimmed by 0 bases and J by 5 bases, leaving 13 bases between them. CDR1 is MGHRA and CDR2 is YSYEKL in the germline V gene. CDR3 length: 15 residues. The CDR3 here is CASSQDQAGLTEAFF. The DNA for the CDR3 is TGCGCCAGCAGCCAAGATCAGGCAGGACTAACTGAAGCTTTCTTT.

The chain links TRBV7-2 to TRBJ2-7; 8 bases map to TRBD1. Germline V gene data show CDR1 as SGHTA and CDR2 as FQGNSA. The CDR3 length is 13 residues. The junction had 6 bases not matched to a gene; V was cut back by 6 bases and J by 5 bases. CDR3 DNA sequence: TGTGCCAGCAGTAAAGACAGGGGAGACGAGCAGTACTTC. Translated, it gives CASSKDRGDEQYF.

V and J are TRBV12-5 and TRBJ2-3, with a weak D call TRBD1 (5 bases). The germline V and J ends were trimmed by 2 bases and 0 bases, with 9 bases remaining between them. From germline, CDR1 is LGHNT and CDR2 FRNRAP. This CDR3 is built from 15 residues. CDR3 nucleotides: TGTGCTAGTGGTTTGAATGGACAAAGCACAGATACGCAGTATTTT. Its protein product is CASGLNGQSTDTQYF.

The V call is TRBV7-9, the J call TRBJ1-4, with D tentatively TRBD1 (5 bases). V lost 5 bases and J 8 bases, leaving 21 bases between the germline ends. In germline, CDR1 is SEHNR, CDR2 FQNEAQ (reference sequence). The CDR3 contains 16 residues. The CDR3 sequence is CASSIGREGQGEKLFF. CDR3 bases: TGTGCCAGCAGCATTGGAAGGGAGGGGCAGGGAGAAAAACTGTTTTTT. The full variable domain, rest sourced from reference TRBV7-9 and TRBJ1-4, is DTGVSQNPRHKITKRGQNVTFRCDPISEHNRLYWYRQTLGQGPEFLTYFQNEAQLEKSRLLSDRFSAERPKGSFSTLEIQRTEQGDSAMYLCASSIGREGQGEKLFFGSGTQLSVL.